The clone carrying this T cell receptor (beta chain) was detected many times. Its antigen remains unidentified. The cDNA came from 5'RACE with 10-nucleotide random UMIs. TCRdb reanalysed the 5' RACE reads using MiXCR and keeps one entry per CDR3 protein. The table includes about 71,000 distinct CDR3 sequences, about 10% detected once. The CDR3 extends over 14 amino acids. In germline, CDR1 is MNHEY, CDR2 SVGAGI. V was clipped by 6 bases and J by 3 bases, with 11 bases between them. Time point meaning: longitudinal time-point 1 (baseline). The unsorted libraries were made from 2 million PBMCs kept at -80 C. This record belongs to a study of neurological immune-mediated disorders. Points from the study as a whole: Expanded clones shared no CDR3 amino acid sequences across subjects, suggesting private repertoires in all groups. Healthy controls had more TCR clonal expansion than multiple sclerosis, which showed the least, whereas HTLV-1-associated myelopathy showed the most.

This TCR came from a man younger than 45 in good health. The sequenced sample was PBMCs. The genes are TRBV6-5 and TRBJ2-2, with D tentatively TRBD1 (6 bases). The CDR3 reads CASRPRQDTGELFF. The CDR3 bases are TGTGCCAGCAGGCCAAGACAGGACACCGGGGAGCTGTTTTTT.